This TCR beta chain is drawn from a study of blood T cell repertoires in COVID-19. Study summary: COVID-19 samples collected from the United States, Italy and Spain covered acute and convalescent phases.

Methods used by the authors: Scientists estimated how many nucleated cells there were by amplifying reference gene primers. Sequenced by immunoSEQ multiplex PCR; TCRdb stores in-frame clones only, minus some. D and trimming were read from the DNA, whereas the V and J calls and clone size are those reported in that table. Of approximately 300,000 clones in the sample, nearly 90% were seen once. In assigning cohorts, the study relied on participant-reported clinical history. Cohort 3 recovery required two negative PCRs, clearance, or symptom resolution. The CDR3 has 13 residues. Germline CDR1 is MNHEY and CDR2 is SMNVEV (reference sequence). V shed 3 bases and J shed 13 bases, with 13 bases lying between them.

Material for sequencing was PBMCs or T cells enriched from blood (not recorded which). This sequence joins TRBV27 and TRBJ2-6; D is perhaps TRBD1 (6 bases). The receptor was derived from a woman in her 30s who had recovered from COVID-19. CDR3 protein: CASSLNRAGVLTF. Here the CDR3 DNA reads TGTGCCAGCAGTTTGAACAGGGCCGGTGTCCTGACTTTC. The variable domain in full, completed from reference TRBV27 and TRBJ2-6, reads EAQVTQNPRYLITVTGKKLTVTCSQNMNHEYMSWYRQDPGLGLRQIYYSMNVEVTDKGDVPEGYKVSRKEKRNFPLILESPSPNQTSLYFCASSLNRAGVLTFGAGSRLTVL.